These 10 T cell receptor beta chains were sequenced from one sample in a study of T cells after yellow fever vaccination (dated by TCRdb to between 2018 and 2021). What the treatment or condition label conveys for this sample: live attenuated yellow fever vaccine strain. Library creation used 5' RACE. For sequencing, an Illumina HiSeq 2500 was employed. Using fastp trimming at Q25 and MiXCR clonotype assembly, TCRdb reanalyzed the public sequencing data and kept in-frame beta chains. All rows with the same CDR3 protein become a single entry with the most common DNA and genes. The sample profile shows over 150,000 distinct CDR3 sequences; about 7% of them were found once. 2.5% of the sample is held by the ten biggest clonotypes. The sequencing used CD4+ T cells sorted from PBMCs, collected about 5 days after the first yellow fever vaccination. These receptors came from a man in his late teens or twenties who received the YFV17D yellow fever vaccine.

The rearrangement joins TRBV2 to TRBJ2-7; D not certain. CDR1 SNHLY and CDR2 FYNNEI come from the germline V gene. This CDR3 has 13 amino acids. The germline V and J ends were trimmed by 4 bases and 2 bases, with 9 bases remaining between them. The CDR3 protein is CASSGNAAYEQYF. The CDR3 region has the DNA TGTGCCAGCAGTGGCAATGCCGCCTACGAGCAGTACTTC.

This clonotype occurred many times. The V gene is TRBV29-1, the J gene TRBJ2-1; unclear D gene. CDR1 and CDR2 (germline): SQVTM, ANQGSEA. V gave up 2 bases and J gave up 0 bases, with 8 bases separating them. CDR3 length equals 14 residues. Here the CDR3 reads CSVEYESSYNEQFF. CDR3 sequence (DNA): TGCAGCGTTGAATATGAGAGCTCCTACAATGAGCAGTTCTTC.

There are many counts of this clonotype. This chain joins TRBV20-1 and TRBJ1-1; 8 bases align to TRBD1. Germline V gene sequence: CDR1 DFQATT, CDR2 SNEGSKA (reference sequence). The junction had 10 bases not matched to a gene; V was cut back by 6 bases and J by 4 bases. The CDR3 contains 14 residues. CDR3 DNA sequence: TGCAGTGCCTTAAAGACAGGGGCTGGCACTGAAGCTTTCTTT. Its protein is CSALKTGAGTEAFF.

The J gene is TRBJ2-6, the V gene TRBV19; a weak D match, TRBD1 (5 bases). This CDR3 spans 17 amino acids. Per the germline V gene, CDR1 is LNHDA and CDR2 is SQIVND (reference sequence). V was cut by 3 bases and J by 0 bases, with 12 bases left in between. The CDR3 protein is CASSMTALVSGANVLTF. The CDR3 DNA reads TGTGCCAGTAGTATGACAGCCCTAGTCTCTGGGGCCAACGTCCTGACTTTC.

The DNA of the CDR3 is TGTGCCAGTAGTCCCAGACACCAACAGGGGTGGTCACTCATGAACACTGAAGCTTTCTTT. As protein: CASSPRHQQGWSLMNTEAFF. The chain employs TRBV19 and TRBJ1-1; 7 bases map to TRBD1. V dropped 5 bases and J dropped 0; count of bases not matched to a gene: 21. Per germline, CDR1 LNHDA and CDR2 SQIVND (reference sequence). CDR3 length equals 20 residues. The full variable domain, with the rest looked up from reference TRBV19 and TRBJ1-1, is DGGITQSPKYLFRKEGQNVTLSCEQNLNHDAMYWYRQDPGQGLRLIYYSQIVNDFQKGDIAEGYSVSREKKESFPLTVTSAQKNPTAFYLCASSPRHQQGWSLMNTEAFFGQGTRLTVV.

This clonotype was recorded many times. V gene TRBV5-1 combines with J gene TRBJ1-2; 7 bases line up with TRBD1. The CDR3 has 14 residues. Per germline, CDR1 SGHRS and CDR2 YFSETQ. Trimming cost V 3 bases and J 1 base; bases outside gene matches: 3. CDR3 DNA: TGCGCCAGCAGCTGGGACAGCCTTAACTATGGCTACACCTTC. Its protein product is CASSWDSLNYGYTF. Combining the CDR3 with reference TRBV5-1 and TRBJ1-2 gives the whole variable domain KAGVTQTPRYLIKTRGQQVTLSCSPISGHRSVSWYQQTPGQGLQFLFEYFSETQRNKGNFPGRFSGRQFSNSRSEMNVSTLELGDSALYLCASSWDSLNYGYTFGSGTRLTVV.

This chain links TRBV6-2 or TRBV6-3 with TRBJ2-5, with D unresolved. The germline V gene encodes CDR1 MNHEY and CDR2 SVGEGT. V lost 8 bases, J lost 0 bases, and 13 bases lay in between. The CDR3 is made up of 14 amino acids. The CDR3 reads CASSAMADQETQYF. CDR3 nucleotides: TGTGCCAGCTCCGCAATGGCAGACCAAGAGACCCAGTACTTC.

The V and J genes are TRBV7-9 and TRBJ2-1; D is unresolved. Trimming left V 2 bases short and J 7 bases short, with 15 bases between. Germline V lookup: CDR1 SEHNR, CDR2 FQNEAQ (reference sequence). This CDR3 has 15 amino acids. The CDR3 loop is CASSLRGIRSNEQFF. DNA of the CDR3: TGTGCCAGCAGCTTACGTGGCATCCGCAGTAATGAGCAGTTCTTC. Full variable domain (rest looked up from reference TRBV7-9 and TRBJ2-1): DTGVSQNPRHKITKRGQNVTFRCDPISEHNRLYWYRQTLGQGPEFLTYFQNEAQLEKSRLLSDRFSAERPKGSFSTLEIQRTEQGDSAMYLCASSLRGIRSNEQFFGPGTRLTVL.

This clonotype has a count of ten or more. This chain links TRBV5-1 with TRBJ2-7; D may be TRBD1 (5 bases). V dropped 0 bases and J dropped 7 bases, with 11 bases sitting between them. Germline values: CDR1 SGHRS, CDR2 YFSETQ. The CDR3 is 13 residues long. Here the CDR3 reads CASSLEGHLEQYV. The CDR3 DNA follows: TGCGCCAGCAGCTTGGAGGGGCACTTGGAGCAGTACGTC.

This clonotype was counted at least ten times. The chain employs TRBV13 and TRBJ1-6; 7 bases agree with TRBD1. The germline V gene has CDR1 PRHDT and CDR2 FYEKMQ (reference sequence). V shed 4 bases and J 3 bases; nucleotides not matched to a gene: 3. The CDR3 runs to 15 residues. CDR3 sequence (DNA): TGTGCCAGCAGCTCCCGACAGGGCTATAATTCACCCCTCCACTTT. Protein sequence: CASSSRQGYNSPLHF.